These T cell receptor beta chains were read from a single sample in a study of shared clonotypes between healthy human individuals. The method was immunoSEQ multiplex PCR; TCRdb's version includes in-frame clones alone and lacks a portion of them. This table holds just over 2,000,000 clones, approximately 95% found once. Material for sequencing was naive CD8+ T cells sorted from blood. Every receptor here comes from a young man in good health. Each CDR3 is given with its conserved first and last residue. Each record gives: V gene, CDR3 protein.

TRBV10-3 CAISEGGGRWTEAFF
TRBV28 CASSVTSGYYEQYF
TRBV2 CASKVAGGYTDTQYF
TRBV6-1 CASSVTYLNEQFF
TRBV5-1 CASSLPIDSYDETQYF
TRBV11-2 CASRSGTGLDEQYF
TRBV6-1 CASSEFALLGLAQYF
TRBV30 CAWKGQVYEQYF
TRBV27 CASSLSRDREAFF
TRBV5-1 CASSLDGGGQWYEQYF
TRBV5-5 CASSGGTDYSPLHF